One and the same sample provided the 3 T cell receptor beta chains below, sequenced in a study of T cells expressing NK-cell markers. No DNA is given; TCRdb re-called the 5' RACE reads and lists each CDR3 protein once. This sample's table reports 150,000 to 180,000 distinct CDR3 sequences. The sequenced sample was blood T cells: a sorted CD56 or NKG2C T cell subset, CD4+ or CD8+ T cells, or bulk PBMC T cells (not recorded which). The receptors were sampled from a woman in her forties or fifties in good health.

The CDR3 loop reads CSARDHSGHLLDTQYF. V gene TRBV20-1 combines with J gene TRBJ2-3; TCRdb outputs TRBD2, but without DNA this stays unchecked. The CDR3 covers 16 residues. CDR1 is DFQATT and CDR2 is SNEGSKA in the germline V gene (reference sequence).

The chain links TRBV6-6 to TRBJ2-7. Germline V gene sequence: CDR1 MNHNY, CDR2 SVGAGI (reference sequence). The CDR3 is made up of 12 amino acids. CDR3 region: CASSYSVYEQYF.

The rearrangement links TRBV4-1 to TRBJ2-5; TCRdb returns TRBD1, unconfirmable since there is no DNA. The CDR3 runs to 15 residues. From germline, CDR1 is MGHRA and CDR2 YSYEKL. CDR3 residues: CASSPAEDWGETQYF.